This TCR beta chain stems from a study of post-analysis software for immune sequencing data. For the study at large: Progressive-relapsing, secondary progressive and relapsing-remitting multiple sclerosis were among the disease courses included. Findings and caveats of the study: Same-batch preparations were strongly co-clustered by F measure. Controls had significantly higher normalized Chao1 diversity than multiple sclerosis patients.

The authors incorporated unique molecular identifiers into the TCR beta cDNA libraries. The source material, 1 to 10 million T cells, gave rise to about 500,000 cDNA molecules. MiXCR was run by TCRdb on the PCR reads, yielding one entry per CDR3 protein. The table includes hundreds of thousands of distinct CDR3 sequences, over 45% detected once. This clonotype was counted once. Its antigen is undetermined. The receptor was derived from a girl aged 2 to 10 with multiple sclerosis. The sequenced sample consisted of blood.

CDR3 DNA sequence: TGTGCCAGCAGTGACGTGGGGACAGGGATCCGCGCTTTCTTT. It encodes CASSDVGTGIRAFF. This chain joins TRBV2 and TRBJ1-1, with 9 nucleotides matching TRBD1. Germline V gives CDR1 SNHLY, CDR2 FYNNEI. This CDR3 contains 14 residues. V trimming: 3 bases; J trimming: 11 bases; junction bases outside the gene matches: 10. The variable domain in full, with the rest retrieved from reference TRBV2 and TRBJ1-1, is EPEVTQTPSHQVTQMGQEVILRCVPISNHLYFYWYRQILGQKVEFLVSFYNNEISEKSEIFDDQFSVERPDGSNFTLKIRSTKLEDSAMYFCASSDVGTGIRAFFGQGTRLTVV.